This T cell receptor beta chain was recorded in a study of breast tumors, draining lymph nodes, adjacent tissues. Study-wide findings and caveats: That most tumor T cells come from lymph nodes remained unproven.

The lymph nodes were axillary draining lymph nodes from breast cancer patients. Germline loops: CDR1 SGHRS, CDR2 YFSETQ. V dropped 1 base and J dropped 5; count of bases not matched to a gene: 5. The CDR3 length is 15 residues. TCRdb redid the calling of the multiplex PCR reads with MiXCR, one entry per CDR3 protein. This sample yields under 250,000 distinct CDR3 sequences, of which approximately 31% are seen a single time; approximately 1.4% belongs to the top ten. This clonotype was seen many times. Its target is not known. The sequence was obtained from a female donor with breast cancer. Some clones in this sample may be carry-over from other donors' samples. Sequenced sample: axillary lymph node tissue. The genes are TRBV5-1 and TRBJ2-5, with 10 bases fitting TRBD2. The CDR3 region is CASSLTLAGVETQYF. As DNA, the CDR3 is TGCGCCAGCAGCTTGACGCTAGCGGGAGTGGAGACCCAGTACTTC.